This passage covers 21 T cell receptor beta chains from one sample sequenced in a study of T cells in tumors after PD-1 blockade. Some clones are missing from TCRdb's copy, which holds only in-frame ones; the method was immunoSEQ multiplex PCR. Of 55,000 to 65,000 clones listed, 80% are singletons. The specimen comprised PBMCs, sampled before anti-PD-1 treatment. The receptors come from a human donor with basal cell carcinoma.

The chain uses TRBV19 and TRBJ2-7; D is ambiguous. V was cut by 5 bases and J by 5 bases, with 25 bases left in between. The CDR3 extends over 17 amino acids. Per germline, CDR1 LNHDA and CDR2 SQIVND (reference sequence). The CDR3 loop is CASSHNSLVGIPNEQYF. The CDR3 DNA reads TGTGCCAGTAGTCACAATTCTTTAGTGGGGATTCCCAACGAGCAGTACTTC.

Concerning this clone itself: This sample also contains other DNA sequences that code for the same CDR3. CDR3 in DNA: TGTGCCAGCAGCACATCTCCGGCAGAGCGGTTCAATGAGCAGTTCTTC. As protein: CASSTSPAERFNEQFF. The genes are TRBV9 and TRBJ2-1, with D perhaps TRBD2 (5 bases). Looked up from germline, CDR1 is SGDLS and CDR2 is YYNGEE. The V end lost 4 bases, the J end lost 6 bases, and 20 bases lay between the germline ends. CDR3 length: 16 amino acids.

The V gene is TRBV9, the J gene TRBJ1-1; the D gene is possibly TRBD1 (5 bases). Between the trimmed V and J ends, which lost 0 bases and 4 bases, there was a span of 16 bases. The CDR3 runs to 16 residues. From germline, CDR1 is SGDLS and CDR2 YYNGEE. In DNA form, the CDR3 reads TGTGCCAGCAGCGTAGGAGGGAACAGGCCGTCCACTGAAGCTTTCTTT. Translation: CASSVGGNRPSTEAFF.

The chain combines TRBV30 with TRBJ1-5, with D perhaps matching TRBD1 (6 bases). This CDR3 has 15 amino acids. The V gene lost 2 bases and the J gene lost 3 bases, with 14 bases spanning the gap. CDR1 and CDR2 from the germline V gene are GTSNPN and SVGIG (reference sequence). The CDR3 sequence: CAWSIGGQPNQPQHF. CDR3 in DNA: TGTGCCTGGAGTATTGGGGGGCAGCCCAATCAGCCCCAGCATTTT. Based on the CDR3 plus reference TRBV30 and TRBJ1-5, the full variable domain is SQTIHQWPATLVQPVGSPLSLECTVEGTSNPNLYWYRQAAGRGLQLLFYSVGIGQISSEVPQNLSASRPQDRQFILSSKKLLLSDSGFYLCAWSIGGQPNQPQHFGDGTRLSIL.

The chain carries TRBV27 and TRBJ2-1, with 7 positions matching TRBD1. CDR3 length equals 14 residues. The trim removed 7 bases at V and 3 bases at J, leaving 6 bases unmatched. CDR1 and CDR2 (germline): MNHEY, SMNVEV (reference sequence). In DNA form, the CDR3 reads TGTGCCAGCAACGGACAGGACCACTACAATGAGCAGTTCTTC. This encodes CASNGQDHYNEQFF.

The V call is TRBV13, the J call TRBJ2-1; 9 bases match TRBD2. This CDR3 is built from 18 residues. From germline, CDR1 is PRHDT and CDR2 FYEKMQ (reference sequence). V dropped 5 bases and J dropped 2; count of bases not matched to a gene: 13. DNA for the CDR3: TGTGCCAGCAGCCAAAGGGGTAGCGGGGGTTTTACCTACAATGAGCAGTTCTTC. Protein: CASSQRGSGGFTYNEQFF.

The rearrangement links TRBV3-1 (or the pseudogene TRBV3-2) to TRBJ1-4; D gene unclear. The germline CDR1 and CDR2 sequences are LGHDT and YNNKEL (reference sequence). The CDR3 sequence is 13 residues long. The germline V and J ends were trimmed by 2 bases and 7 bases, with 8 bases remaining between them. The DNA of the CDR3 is TGTGCCAGCAGCCAAAGGACCGCTGAAAAACTGTTTTTT. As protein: CASSQRTAEKLFF.

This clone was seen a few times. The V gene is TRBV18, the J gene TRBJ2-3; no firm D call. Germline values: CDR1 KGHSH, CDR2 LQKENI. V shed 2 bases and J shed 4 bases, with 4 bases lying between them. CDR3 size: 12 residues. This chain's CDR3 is CASSPSADTQYF. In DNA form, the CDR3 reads TGTGCCAGCTCACCAAGCGCAGATACGCAGTATTTT.

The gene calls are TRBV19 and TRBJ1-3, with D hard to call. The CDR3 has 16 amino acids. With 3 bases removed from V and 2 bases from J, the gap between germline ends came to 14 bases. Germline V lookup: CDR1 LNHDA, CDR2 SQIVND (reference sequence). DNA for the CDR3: TGTGCCAGTAGTATCCAAATCTTTAGCCCTGGAAACACCATATATTTT. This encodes CASSIQIFSPGNTIYF.

CDR3 in DNA: TGTGCCAGCAGTCTAACTAGCCTGAGCTCCTACGAGCAGTACTTC. Encoded protein: CASSLTSLSSYEQYF. The V call is TRBV6-5, the J call TRBJ2-7; D is perhaps TRBD2 (6 bases). The CDR3 extends over 15 amino acids. Germline assignment: CDR1 MNHEY and CDR2 SVGAGI. V lost 5 bases and J 0 bases, leaving 14 bases between the germline ends.

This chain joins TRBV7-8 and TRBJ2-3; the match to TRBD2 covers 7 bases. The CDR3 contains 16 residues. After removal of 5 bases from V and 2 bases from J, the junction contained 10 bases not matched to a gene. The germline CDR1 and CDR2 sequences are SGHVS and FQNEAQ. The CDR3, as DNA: TGTGCCAGCAGCGATGGAGCGGGAAGATACACAGATACGCAGTATTTT. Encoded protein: CASSDGAGRYTDTQYF.

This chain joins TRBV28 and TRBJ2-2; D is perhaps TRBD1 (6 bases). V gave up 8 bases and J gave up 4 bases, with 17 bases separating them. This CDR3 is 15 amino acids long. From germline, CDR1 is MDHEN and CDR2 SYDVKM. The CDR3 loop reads CASGGLGSGTGELFF. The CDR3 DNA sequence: TGTGCCAGCGGGGGCCTAGGGAGTGGCACCGGGGAGCTGTTTTTT.

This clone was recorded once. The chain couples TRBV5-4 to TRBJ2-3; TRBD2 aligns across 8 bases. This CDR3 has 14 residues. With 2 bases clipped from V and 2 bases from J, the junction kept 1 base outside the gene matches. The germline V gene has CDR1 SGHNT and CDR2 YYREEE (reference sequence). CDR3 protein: CASSLAGVTDTQYF. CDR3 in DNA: TGTGCCAGCAGCTTAGCGGGGGTCACAGATACGCAGTATTTT. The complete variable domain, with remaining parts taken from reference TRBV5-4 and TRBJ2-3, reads ETGVTQSPTHLIKTRGQQVTLRCSSQSGHNTVSWYQQALGQGPQFIFQYYREEENGRGNFPPRFSGLQFPNYSSELNVNALELDDSALYLCASSLAGVTDTQYFGPGTRLTVL.

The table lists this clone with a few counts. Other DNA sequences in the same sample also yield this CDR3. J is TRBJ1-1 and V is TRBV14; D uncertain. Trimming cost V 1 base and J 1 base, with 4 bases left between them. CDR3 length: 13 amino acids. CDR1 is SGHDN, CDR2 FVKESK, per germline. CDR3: CASSQGWNTEAFF. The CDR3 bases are TGTGCCAGCAGCCAAGGGTGGAACACTGAAGCTTTCTTT.

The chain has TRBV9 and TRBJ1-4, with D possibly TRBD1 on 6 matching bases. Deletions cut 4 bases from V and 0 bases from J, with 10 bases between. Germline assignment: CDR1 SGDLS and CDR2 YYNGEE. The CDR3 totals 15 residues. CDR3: CASSIQGSTNEKLFF. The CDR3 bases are TGTGCCAGCAGCATACAGGGCTCAACTAATGAAAAACTGTTTTTT.

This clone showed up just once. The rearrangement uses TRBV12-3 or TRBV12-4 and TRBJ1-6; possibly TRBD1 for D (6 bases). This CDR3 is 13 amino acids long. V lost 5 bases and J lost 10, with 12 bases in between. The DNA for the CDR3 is TGTGCCAGCAGTCTAAAGGGGGGGTCACCCCTCCACTTT. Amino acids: CASSLKGGSPLHF.

CDR3 bases: TGTGCCAGCAGTTTAACAGGGTCGAGGGGCTACACCTTC. Its translation is CASSLTGSRGYTF. The J gene is TRBJ1-2, the V gene TRBV12-3 or TRBV12-4; tentatively, D is TRBD1 (6 bases). This CDR3 comprises 13 residues. V was cut by 2 bases and J by 8 bases, with 12 bases left in between.

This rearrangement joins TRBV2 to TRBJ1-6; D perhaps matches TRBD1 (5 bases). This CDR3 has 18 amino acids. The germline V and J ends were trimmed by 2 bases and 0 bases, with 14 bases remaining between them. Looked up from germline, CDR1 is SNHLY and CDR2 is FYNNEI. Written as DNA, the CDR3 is TGTGCCAGCAGTGAATTGGGACCCTCGAGCTCCTATAATTCACCCCTCCACTTT. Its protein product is CASSELGPSSSYNSPLHF.

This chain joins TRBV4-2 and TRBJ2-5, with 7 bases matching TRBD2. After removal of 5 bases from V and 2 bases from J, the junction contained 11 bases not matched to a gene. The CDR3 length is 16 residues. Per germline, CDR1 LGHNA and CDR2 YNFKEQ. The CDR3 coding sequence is TGTGCCAGCAGCTCCCGAGCGGGGACCTTACAAGAGACCCAGTACTTC. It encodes CASSSRAGTLQETQYF.

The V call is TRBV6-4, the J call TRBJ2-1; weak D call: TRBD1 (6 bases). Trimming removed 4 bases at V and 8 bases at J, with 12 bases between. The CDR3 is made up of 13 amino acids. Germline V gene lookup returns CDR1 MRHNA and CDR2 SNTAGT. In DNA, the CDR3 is TGTGCCAGCAGTGGCCTTACAGGGCATGAGCAGTTCTTC. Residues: CASSGLTGHEQFF.

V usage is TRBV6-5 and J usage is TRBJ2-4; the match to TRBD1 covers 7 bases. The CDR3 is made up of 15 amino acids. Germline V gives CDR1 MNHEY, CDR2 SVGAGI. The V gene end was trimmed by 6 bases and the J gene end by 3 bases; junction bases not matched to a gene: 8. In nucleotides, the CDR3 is TGTGCCAGCAGAGCGACAGGGAGAGGCAAAAACATTCAGTACTTC. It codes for CASRATGRGKNIQYF.